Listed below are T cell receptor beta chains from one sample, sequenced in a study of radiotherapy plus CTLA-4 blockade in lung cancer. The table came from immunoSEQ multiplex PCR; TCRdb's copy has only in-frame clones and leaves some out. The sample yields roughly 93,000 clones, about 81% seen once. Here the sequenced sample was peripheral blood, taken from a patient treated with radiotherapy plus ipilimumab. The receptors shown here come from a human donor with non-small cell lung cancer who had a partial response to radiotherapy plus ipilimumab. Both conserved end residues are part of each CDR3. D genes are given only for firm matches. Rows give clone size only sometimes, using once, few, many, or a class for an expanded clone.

CDR3aa: CASSPGGYGNEQYF
CDR3nt: TGTGCCAGCAGCCCGGGGGGTTATGGCAACGAGCAGTACTTC
j_gene: TRBJ2-7
v_gene: TRBV7-3
d_gene: TRBD2
abundance: .

CDR3aa: CASSVVSTGELFF
CDR3nt: TGTGCCAGCAGCGTAGTGAGTACCGGGGAGCTGTTTTTT
j_gene: TRBJ2-2
v_gene: TRBV9
d_gene: .
abundance: .

CDR3aa: CASSQGTGYEQYF
CDR3nt: TGTGCCAGCAGCCAAGGGACAGGCTACGAGCAGTACTTC
j_gene: TRBJ2-7
v_gene: TRBV25-1
d_gene: TRBD1
abundance: .

CDR3aa: CASNLLAGRAGEQFF
CDR3nt: TGTGCCAGCAACCTACTAGCCGGGAGGGCCGGTGAGCAGTTCTTC
j_gene: TRBJ2-1
v_gene: TRBV6-5
d_gene: TRBD2
abundance: .

CDR3aa: CASSEQTGSNQPQHF
CDR3nt: TGTGCCAGCAGTGAGCAGACAGGATCCAATCAGCCCCAGCATTTT
j_gene: TRBJ1-5
v_gene: TRBV2
d_gene: .
abundance: once

CDR3aa: CASCYGTSGSEQYF
CDR3nt: TGTGCCAGCTGCTATGGGACTAGCGGGAGCGAGCAGTACTTC
j_gene: TRBJ2-7
v_gene: TRBV27
d_gene: TRBD2
abundance: .

CDR3aa: CASSGGDSRSYEQYF
CDR3nt: TGTGCCAGCAGCGGGGGGGACAGCCGCTCCTACGAGCAGTACTTC
j_gene: TRBJ2-7
v_gene: TRBV9
d_gene: .
abundance: .

CDR3aa: CASSYSGAGGPGEQFF
CDR3nt: TGTGCCAGCAGTTACTCGGGTGCGGGAGGGCCTGGTGAGCAGTTCTTC
j_gene: TRBJ2-1
v_gene: TRBV6-6
d_gene: TRBD2
abundance: once

CDR3aa: CASSLGQGWAGELFF
CDR3nt: TGCGCCAGCAGCTTGGGACAGGGATGGGCCGGGGAGCTGTTTTTT
j_gene: TRBJ2-2
v_gene: TRBV5-1
d_gene: TRBD1
abundance: .

CDR3aa: CASLRTASYEQYF
CDR3nt: TGTGCCAGCCTCCGGACAGCTTCCTACGAGCAGTACTTC
j_gene: TRBJ2-7
v_gene: TRBV2
d_gene: .
abundance: few

CDR3aa: CASSFKGLYEQYF
CDR3nt: TGTGCCAGCAGCTTTAAGGGGCTCTACGAGCAGTACTTC
j_gene: TRBJ2-7
v_gene: TRBV7-2
d_gene: .
abundance: .

CDR3aa: CAISGSGHLAKNIQYF
CDR3nt: TGTGCCATCAGTGGCTCGGGACACCTAGCCAAAAACATTCAGTACTTC
j_gene: TRBJ2-4
v_gene: TRBV10-3
d_gene: .
abundance: few

CDR3aa: CAWATGGVIGNYGYTF
CDR3nt: TGTGCCTGGGCCACAGGGGGGGTTATCGGGAACTATGGCTACACCTTC
j_gene: TRBJ1-2
v_gene: TRBV30
d_gene: TRBD1
abundance: .

CDR3aa: CASSQIAGGETQYF
CDR3nt: TGTGCCAGCAGCCAAATAGCGGGAGGAGAGACCCAGTACTTC
j_gene: TRBJ2-5
v_gene: TRBV28
d_gene: TRBD2
abundance: once

CDR3aa: CASSQDLQIYYGYTF
CDR3nt: TGTGCCAGCAGCCAAGATTTACAGATCTACTATGGCTACACCTTC
j_gene: TRBJ1-2
v_gene: TRBV4-2
d_gene: .
abundance: few

CDR3aa: CASSSDRGGEQFF
CDR3nt: TGTGCCAGCAGCTCGGACAGGGGGGGCGAGCAGTTCTTC
j_gene: TRBJ2-1
v_gene: TRBV7-3
d_gene: TRBD1
abundance: .

CDR3aa: CASSFGTDSYEQYF
CDR3nt: TGCGCCAGCAGCTTCGGGACAGACTCCTACGAGCAGTACTTC
j_gene: TRBJ2-7
v_gene: TRBV5-1
d_gene: TRBD1
abundance: .

CDR3aa: CASSLVRESYNEQFF
CDR3nt: TGTGCCAGCAGCTTAGTTCGGGAGAGCTACAATGAGCAGTTCTTC
j_gene: TRBJ2-1
v_gene: TRBV7-6
d_gene: .
abundance: .

CDR3aa: CASSGNRGSYTEAFF
CDR3nt: TGTGCCAGCAGTGGTAACAGGGGGTCGTACACTGAAGCTTTCTTT
j_gene: TRBJ1-1
v_gene: TRBV6-5
d_gene: TRBD1
abundance: .

CDR3aa: CAISESGGRNQPQHF
CDR3nt: TGTGCCATCAGTGAGTCGGGAGGGCGCAATCAGCCCCAGCATTTT
j_gene: TRBJ1-5
v_gene: TRBV10-3
d_gene: .
abundance: .

CDR3aa: CASSSLGTTNTGELFF
CDR3nt: TGTGCCAGCAGCTCTTTAGGGACAACGAACACCGGGGAGCTGTTTTTT
j_gene: TRBJ2-2
v_gene: TRBV13
d_gene: .
abundance: .

CDR3aa: CASSPGRSNQPQHF
CDR3nt: TGTGCCAGCTCACCGGGCCGGAGCAATCAGCCCCAGCATTTT
j_gene: TRBJ1-5
v_gene: TRBV18
d_gene: .
abundance: .

CDR3aa: CASSSGGWDNEQFF
CDR3nt: TGTGCCAGCAGCTCTGGAGGTTGGGACAATGAGCAGTTCTTC
j_gene: TRBJ2-1
v_gene: TRBV7-9
d_gene: .
abundance: .

CDR3aa: CASSRAGVRGNEQFF
CDR3nt: TGTGCCAGCAGCCGAGCGGGAGTACGGGGCAATGAGCAGTTCTTC
j_gene: TRBJ2-1
v_gene: TRBV4-2
d_gene: TRBD2
abundance: .

CDR3aa: CASSLREETQYF
CDR3nt: TGTGCCAGCAGCTTAAGAGAAGAGACCCAGTACTTC
j_gene: TRBJ2-5
v_gene: TRBV7-9
d_gene: .
abundance: .

CDR3aa: CASSESRGTDTQYF
CDR3nt: TGTGCCAGCAGTGAAAGTCGGGGGACAGATACGCAGTATTTT
j_gene: TRBJ2-3
v_gene: TRBV6-1
d_gene: .
abundance: .

CDR3aa: CASSRTGASEAFF
CDR3nt: TGTGCCAGCAGTCGAACAGGGGCGAGTGAAGCTTTCTTT
j_gene: TRBJ1-1
v_gene: TRBV9
d_gene: TRBD1
abundance: .

CDR3aa: CASQNVGGGPYEQYF
CDR3nt: TGTGCCAGCCAAAACGTGGGGGGAGGGCCGTACGAGCAGTACTTC
j_gene: TRBJ2-7
v_gene: TRBV6-6
d_gene: TRBD2
abundance: .

CDR3aa: CASSFGQAGYGYTF
CDR3nt: TGTGCCAGCAGTTTCGGACAGGCTGGCTATGGCTACACCTTC
j_gene: TRBJ1-2
v_gene: TRBV28
d_gene: TRBD1
abundance: few

CDR3aa: CAWGGAGRSTDTQYF
CDR3nt: TGTGCCTGGGGGGGGGCCGGGAGGAGCACAGATACGCAGTATTTT
j_gene: TRBJ2-3
v_gene: TRBV6-1
d_gene: .
abundance: .

CDR3aa: CASSLRSAPSGRAVTGELFF
CDR3nt: TGCGCCAGCAGCTTGAGGAGCGCTCCTAGCGGGAGGGCCGTCACCGGGGAGCTGTTTTTT
j_gene: TRBJ2-2
v_gene: TRBV5-1
d_gene: TRBD2
abundance: .